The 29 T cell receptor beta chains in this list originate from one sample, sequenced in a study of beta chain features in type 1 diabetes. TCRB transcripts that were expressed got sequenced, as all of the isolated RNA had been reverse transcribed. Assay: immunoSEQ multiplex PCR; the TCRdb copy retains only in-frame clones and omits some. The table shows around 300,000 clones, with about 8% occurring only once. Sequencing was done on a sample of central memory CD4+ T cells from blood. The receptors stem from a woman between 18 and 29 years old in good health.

The CDR3 protein is CASSQTRAGAETQYF. CDR3 bases: TGTGCCAGCAGTCAAACCCGGGCGGGGGCAGAGACCCAGTACTTC. The chain couples TRBV2 to TRBJ2-5, with TRBD2 as a possible D gene (7 bases). This CDR3 has 15 amino acids. The germline CDR1 and CDR2 sequences are SNHLY and FYNNEI. Trimming shortened V by 5 bases and J by 4 bases, and 17 bases separated the two germline ends.

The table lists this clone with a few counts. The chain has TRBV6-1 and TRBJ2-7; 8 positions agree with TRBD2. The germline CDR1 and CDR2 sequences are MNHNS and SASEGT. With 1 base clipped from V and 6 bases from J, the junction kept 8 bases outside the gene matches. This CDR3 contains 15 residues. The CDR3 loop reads CASSEGGGLVGEQYV. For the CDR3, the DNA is TGTGCCAGCAGTGAAGGGGGGGGACTAGTCGGCGAGCAGTACGTC.

The CDR3: CASSWGTSTDTQYF. Written as DNA, the CDR3 is TGTGCCAGCAGCTGGGGGACTAGCACAGATACGCAGTATTTT. The chain recombines TRBV5-4 with TRBJ2-3, with D perhaps TRBD2 (6 bases). The germline V and J ends were trimmed by 3 bases and 0 bases, with 8 bases remaining between them. CDR1 is SGHNT, CDR2 YYREEE, per germline (reference sequence). The CDR3 has 14 residues.

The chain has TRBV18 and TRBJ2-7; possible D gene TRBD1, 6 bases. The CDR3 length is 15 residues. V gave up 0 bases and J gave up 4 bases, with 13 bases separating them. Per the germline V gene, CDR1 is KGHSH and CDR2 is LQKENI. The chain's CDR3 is CASSPPTGWGYEQYF. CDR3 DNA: TGTGCCAGCTCACCACCAACAGGGTGGGGTTACGAGCAGTACTTC.

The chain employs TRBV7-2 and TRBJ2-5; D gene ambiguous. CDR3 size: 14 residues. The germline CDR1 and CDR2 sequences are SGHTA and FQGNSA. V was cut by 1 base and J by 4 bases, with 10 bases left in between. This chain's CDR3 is CASSLGAGPETQYF. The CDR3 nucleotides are TGTGCCAGCAGCTTAGGAGCTGGGCCAGAGACCCAGTACTTC. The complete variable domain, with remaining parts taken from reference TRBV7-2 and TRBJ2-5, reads GAGVSQSPSNKVTEKGKDVELRCDPISGHTALYWYRQSLGQGLEFLIYFQGNSAPDKSGLPSDRFSAERTGGSVSTLTIQRTQQEDSAVYLCASSLGAGPETQYFGPGTRLLVL.

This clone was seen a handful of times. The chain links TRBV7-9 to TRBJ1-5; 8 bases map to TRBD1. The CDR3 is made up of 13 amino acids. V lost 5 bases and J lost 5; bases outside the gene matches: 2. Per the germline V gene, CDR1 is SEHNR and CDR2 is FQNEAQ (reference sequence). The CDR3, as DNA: TGTGCCAGCAGCGCGGACAGGGATCAGCCCCAGCATTTT. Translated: CASSADRDQPQHF.

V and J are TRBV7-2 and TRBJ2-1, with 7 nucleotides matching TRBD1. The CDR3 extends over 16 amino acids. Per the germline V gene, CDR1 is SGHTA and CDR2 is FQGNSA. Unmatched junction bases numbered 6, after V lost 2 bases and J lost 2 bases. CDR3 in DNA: TGTGCCAGCAGCTTATGGGGGACAGCCCCCTACAATGAGCAGTTCTTC. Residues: CASSLWGTAPYNEQFF. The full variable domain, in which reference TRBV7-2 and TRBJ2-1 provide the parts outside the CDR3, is GAGVSQSPSNKVTEKGKDVELRCDPISGHTALYWYRQSLGQGLEFLIYFQGNSAPDKSGLPSDRFSAERTGGSVSTLTIQRTQQEDSAVYLCASSLWGTAPYNEQFFGPGTRLTVL.

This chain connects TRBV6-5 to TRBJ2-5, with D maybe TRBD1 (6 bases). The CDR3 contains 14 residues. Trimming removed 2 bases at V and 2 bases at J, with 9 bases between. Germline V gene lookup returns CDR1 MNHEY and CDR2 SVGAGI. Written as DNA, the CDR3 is TGTGCCAGCAGTTACGCGGACAGACAAGAGACCCAGTACTTC. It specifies CASSYADRQETQYF.

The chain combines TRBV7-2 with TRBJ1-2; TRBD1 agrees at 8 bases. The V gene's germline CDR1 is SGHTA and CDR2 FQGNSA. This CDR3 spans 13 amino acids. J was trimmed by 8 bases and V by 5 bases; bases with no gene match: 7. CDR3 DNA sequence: TGTGCCAGCAGCCCGGACAGGGCGAACGGCTACACCTTC. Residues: CASSPDRANGYTF.

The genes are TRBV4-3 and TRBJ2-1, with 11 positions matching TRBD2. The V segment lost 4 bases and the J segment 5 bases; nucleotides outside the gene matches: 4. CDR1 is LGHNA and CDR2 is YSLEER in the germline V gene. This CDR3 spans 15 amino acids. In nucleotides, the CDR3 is TGCGCCAGCAGCCCACGGGGACTAGCGGACAATGAGCAGTTCTTC. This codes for CASSPRGLADNEQFF.

The CDR3 loop is CATQEREDSYEQYF. CDR3 bases: TGTGCCACCCAGGAGCGGGAGGACTCCTACGAGCAGTACTTC. The V and J genes are TRBV10-3 and TRBJ2-7; 9 nucleotides align to TRBD2. From germline, CDR1 is ENHRY and CDR2 SYGVKD. The CDR3 is 14 amino acids. V trimming: 10 bases; J trimming: 0 bases; junction bases outside the gene matches: 7.

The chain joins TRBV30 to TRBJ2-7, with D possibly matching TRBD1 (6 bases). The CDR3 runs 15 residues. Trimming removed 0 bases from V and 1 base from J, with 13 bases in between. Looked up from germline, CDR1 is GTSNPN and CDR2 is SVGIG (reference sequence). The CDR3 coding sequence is TGTGCCTGGAGTGTAAAGGACAGTGGGTCCTACGAGCAGTACTTC. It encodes CAWSVKDSGSYEQYF.

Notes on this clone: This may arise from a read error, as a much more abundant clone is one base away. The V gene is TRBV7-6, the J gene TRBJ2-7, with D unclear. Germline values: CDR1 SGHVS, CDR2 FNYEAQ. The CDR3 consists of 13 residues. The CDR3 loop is CASSFGFSCEQYF. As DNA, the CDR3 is TGTGCCAGCAGCTTTGGATTCTCCTGCGAGCAGTACTTC.

The CDR3 region has the DNA TGTGCCAGCAGTTTGTCAGGGGTCGCTAACTATGGCTACACCTTC. This translates into CASSLSGVANYGYTF. The rearrangement links TRBV2 to TRBJ1-2, with D perhaps TRBD1 (6 bases). The germline V and J ends were trimmed by 5 bases and 0 bases, with 13 bases remaining between them. The CDR3 length is 15 residues. Germline V gene data show CDR1 as SNHLY and CDR2 as FYNNEI.

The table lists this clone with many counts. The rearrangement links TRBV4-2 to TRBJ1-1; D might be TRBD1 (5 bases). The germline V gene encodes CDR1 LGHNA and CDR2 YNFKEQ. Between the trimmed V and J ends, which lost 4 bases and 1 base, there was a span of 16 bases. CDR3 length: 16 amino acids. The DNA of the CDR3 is TGTGCCAGCAGCCTCGACCCGGGGGAGGGGAACACTGAAGCTTTCTTT. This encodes CASSLDPGEGNTEAFF.

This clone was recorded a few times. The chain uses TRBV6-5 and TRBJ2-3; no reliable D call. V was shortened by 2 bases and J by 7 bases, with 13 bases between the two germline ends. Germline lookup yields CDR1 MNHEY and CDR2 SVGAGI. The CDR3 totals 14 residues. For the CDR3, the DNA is TGTGCCAGCAGTTACCAGGAAACGTTTTATACGCAGTATTTT. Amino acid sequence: CASSYQETFYTQYF.

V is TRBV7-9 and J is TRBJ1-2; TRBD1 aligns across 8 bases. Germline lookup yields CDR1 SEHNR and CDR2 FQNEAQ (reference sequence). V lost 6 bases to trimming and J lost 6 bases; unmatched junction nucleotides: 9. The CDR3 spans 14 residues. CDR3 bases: TGTGCCAGCAGACCCAGACAGGGGTCCCATGGCTACACCTTC. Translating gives CASRPRQGSHGYTF.

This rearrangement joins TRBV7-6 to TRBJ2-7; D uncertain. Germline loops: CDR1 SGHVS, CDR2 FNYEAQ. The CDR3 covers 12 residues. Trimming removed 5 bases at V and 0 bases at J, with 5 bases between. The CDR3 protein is CASSENSYEQYF. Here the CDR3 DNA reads TGTGCCAGCAGCGAAAACTCCTACGAGCAGTACTTC. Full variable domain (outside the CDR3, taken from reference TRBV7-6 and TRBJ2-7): GAGVSQSPRYKVTKRGQDVALRCDPISGHVSLYWYRQALGQGPEFLTYFNYEAQQDKSGLPNDRFSAERPEGSISTLTIQRTEQRDSAMYRCASSENSYEQYFGPGTRLTVT.

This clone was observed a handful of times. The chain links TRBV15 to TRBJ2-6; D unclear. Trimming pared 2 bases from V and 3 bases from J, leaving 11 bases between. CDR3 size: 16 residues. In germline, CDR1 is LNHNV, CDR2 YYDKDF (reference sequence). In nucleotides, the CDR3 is TGTGCCACCAGCAGACCCACAGAGTATGGGGCCAACGTCCTGACTTTC. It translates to CATSRPTEYGANVLTF. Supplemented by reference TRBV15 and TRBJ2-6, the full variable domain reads DAMVIQNPRYQVTQFGKPVTLSCSQTLNHNVMYWYQQKSSQAPKLLFHYYDKDFNNEADTPDNFQSRRPNTSFCFLDIRSPGLGDTAMYLCATSRPTEYGANVLTFGAGSRLTVL.

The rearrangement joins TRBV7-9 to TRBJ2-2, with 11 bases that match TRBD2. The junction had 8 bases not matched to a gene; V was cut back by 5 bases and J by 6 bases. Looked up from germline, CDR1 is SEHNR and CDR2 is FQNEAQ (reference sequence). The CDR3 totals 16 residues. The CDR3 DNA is TGTGCCAGCAGCCCCACTAGCGGGGGATTCGCCGGGGAGCTGTTTTTT. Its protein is CASSPTSGGFAGELFF.

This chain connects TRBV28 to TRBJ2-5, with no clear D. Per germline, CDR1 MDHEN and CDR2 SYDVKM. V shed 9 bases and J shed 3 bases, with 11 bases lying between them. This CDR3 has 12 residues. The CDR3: CASRPAEETQYF. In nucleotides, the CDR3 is TGTGCCAGTAGGCCCGCGGAAGAGACCCAGTACTTC. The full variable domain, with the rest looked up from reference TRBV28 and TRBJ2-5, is DVKVTQSSRYLVKRTGEKVFLECVQDMDHENMFWYRQDPGLGLRLIYFSYDVKMKEKGDIPEGYSVSREKKERFSLILESASTNQTSMYLCASRPAEETQYFGPGTRLLVL.

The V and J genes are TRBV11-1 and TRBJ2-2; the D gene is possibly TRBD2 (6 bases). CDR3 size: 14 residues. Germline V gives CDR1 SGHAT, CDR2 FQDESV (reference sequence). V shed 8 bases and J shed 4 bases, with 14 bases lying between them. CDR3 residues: CASRKQEGTGELFF. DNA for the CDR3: TGTGCCAGCCGCAAACAGGAGGGCACCGGGGAGCTGTTTTTT. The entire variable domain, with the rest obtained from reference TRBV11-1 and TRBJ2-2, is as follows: EAEVAQSPRYKITEKSQAVAFWCDPISGHATLYWYRQILGQGPELLVQFQDESVVDDSQLPKDRFSAERLKGVDSTLKIQPAELGDSAMYLCASRKQEGTGELFFGEGSRLTVL.

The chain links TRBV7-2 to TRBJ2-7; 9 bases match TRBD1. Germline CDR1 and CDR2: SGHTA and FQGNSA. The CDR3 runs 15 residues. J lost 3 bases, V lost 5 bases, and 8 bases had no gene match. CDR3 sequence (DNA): TGTGCCAGCAGCCCAGGACAGGGGAAATTCTACGAGCAGTACTTC. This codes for CASSPGQGKFYEQYF.

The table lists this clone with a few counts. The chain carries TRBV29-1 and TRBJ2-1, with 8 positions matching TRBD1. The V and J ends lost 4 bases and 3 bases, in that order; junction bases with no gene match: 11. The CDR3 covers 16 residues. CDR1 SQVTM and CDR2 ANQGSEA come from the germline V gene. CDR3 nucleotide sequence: TGCAGCGTTGCGAAATTCGACAGGGGTGACTACAATGAGCAGTTCTTC. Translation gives CSVAKFDRGDYNEQFF.

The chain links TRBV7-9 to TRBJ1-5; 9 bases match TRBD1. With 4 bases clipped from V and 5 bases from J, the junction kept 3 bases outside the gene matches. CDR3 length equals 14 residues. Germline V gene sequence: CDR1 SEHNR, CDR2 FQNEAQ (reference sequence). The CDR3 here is CASSWTGEHQPQHF. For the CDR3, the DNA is TGTGCCAGCAGCTGGACAGGGGAGCATCAGCCCCAGCATTTT.

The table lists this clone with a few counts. CDR3 nucleotide sequence: TGCAGTGCCCAGTGGGGGCTCGAGCAGTACGTC. Translation gives CSAQWGLEQYV. V usage is TRBV20-1 and J usage is TRBJ2-7; the D gene is possibly TRBD1 (6 bases). This CDR3 has 11 amino acids. Germline V gene lookup returns CDR1 DFQATT and CDR2 SNEGSKA (reference sequence). The germline V and J ends were trimmed by 6 bases and 6 bases, with 12 bases remaining between them.

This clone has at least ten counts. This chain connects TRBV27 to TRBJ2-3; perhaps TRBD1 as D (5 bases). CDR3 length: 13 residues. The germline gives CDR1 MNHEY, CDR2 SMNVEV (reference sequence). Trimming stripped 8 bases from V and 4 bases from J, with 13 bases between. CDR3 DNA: TGTGCCAGCTGGGGCAGGGTATCAGATACGCAGTATTTT. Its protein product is CASWGRVSDTQYF.

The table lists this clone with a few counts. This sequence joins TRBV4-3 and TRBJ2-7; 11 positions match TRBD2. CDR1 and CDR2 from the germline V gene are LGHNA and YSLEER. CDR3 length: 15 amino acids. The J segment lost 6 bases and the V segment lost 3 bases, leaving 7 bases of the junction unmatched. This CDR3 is CASSQGVAGGGEQYF. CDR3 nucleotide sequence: TGCGCCAGCAGCCAGGGAGTAGCGGGAGGGGGCGAGCAGTACTTC.

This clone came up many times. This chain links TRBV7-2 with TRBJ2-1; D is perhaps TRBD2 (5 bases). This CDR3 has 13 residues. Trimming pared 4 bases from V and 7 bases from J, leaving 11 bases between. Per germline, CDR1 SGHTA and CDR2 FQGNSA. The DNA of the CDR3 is TGTGCCAGCAGCTCATCTAGCTGGAATGAGCAGTTCTTC. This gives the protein CASSSSSWNEQFF.